This T cell receptor (beta chain) comes out of a study of Ad26.COV2.S vaccination and SARS-CoV-2 variants. Stated treatment: some 20 received Ad26.COV2.S at low or high dose, single or two shots; 5 received placebo; per-sample allocation not given. All samples were drawn on day 63, counting from the first vaccine or placebo injection. Trimming took 5 bases from V and 4 from J, leaving 18 bases between them. The CDR3 is 15 amino acids. CDR1 LGHNA and CDR2 YNFKEQ come from the germline V gene. Clones were read by immunoSEQ multiplex PCR, and TCRdb kept only the in-frame ones, dropping some. The data contain 430,000 or so clones, 80% to 90% of them singletons.

The TCR comes from a person between 18 and 59 years old who received the Ad26.COV2.S COVID-19 vaccine or a placebo. V and J are TRBV4-2 and TRBJ2-7; unclear D gene. Sequencing was performed on peripheral blood, taken in a trial of Ad26.COV2.S vaccine versus placebo. The CDR3 region has the DNA TGTGCCAGCAGCTACCTCCAGGACCCTGTTTACGAGCAGTACTTC. Its translation is CASSYLQDPVYEQYF.